The clone carrying this T cell receptor beta chain was seen once. Its target is unknown. The protocol was immunoSEQ multiplex PCR, while the TCRdb copy is restricted to in-frame clones and leaves out a portion. The sample carries roughly 100,000 clones, approximately 84% recorded once. The CDR3 is 13 residues long. The germline V and J ends were trimmed by 5 bases and 4 bases, with 9 bases remaining between them. This specimen comes from a study of T cell responses to AZD1222 COVID-19 vaccine. The study pooled second doses at about 4 or about 12 weeks. Overall study results and limits: Donors in the cohort were predominantly white British and more often female, and clonal diversity was possibly underestimated. Variant regions that are unmutated are reportedly the target of nearly half of spike-specific TCRs.

Source: peripheral blood, taken 28 days after the second AZD1222 dose. The sequence was collected from an adult who received the AZD1222 COVID-19 vaccine. This chain connects TRBV12-3 or TRBV12-4 to TRBJ1-3, with no clear D. CDR3 in DNA: TGTGCCAGCAGTGAGGACGAGGGAAACACCATATATTTT. Its protein product is CASSEDEGNTIYF.